The 5 T cell receptor beta chains given below trace back to one sample, sequenced in a study of cytomegalovirus exposure and HLA in healthy donors. The data were produced by immunoSEQ multiplex PCR, yet TCRdb's version contains in-frame clones alone and is incomplete. The sample records more than 130,000 clones, 88% being singletons. Sample: PBMCs. The receptors stem from a woman younger than 30 in good health and CMV-seropositive.

The chain is built from TRBV6-1 and TRBJ1-3, with D unresolved. This CDR3 has 14 amino acids. Germline CDR1 is MNHNS and CDR2 is SASEGT. V was shortened by 2 bases and J by 0 bases, with 5 bases between the two germline ends. CDR3 coding DNA: TGTGCCAGCAGTGAATCCAGCTCTGGAAACACCATATATTTT. Translated: CASSESSSGNTIYF.

V is TRBV27 and J is TRBJ2-7; the match to TRBD1 covers 7 bases. Germline V gene lookup returns CDR1 MNHEY and CDR2 SMNVEV (reference sequence). The CDR3 sequence is 14 residues long. Trimming took 2 bases from V and 2 from J; bases not matched to a gene: 3. As DNA, the CDR3 is TGTGCCAGCAGTTTAGGGGACAGTCCCTACGAGCAGTACTTC. This gives the protein CASSLGDSPYEQYF.

CDR3 sequence reads: CASSFHLGTGKGETQYF. Here the CDR3 DNA reads TGTGCCAGCAGCTTCCACTTGGGGACAGGGAAAGGCGAGACCCAGTACTTC. The chain links TRBV7-9 to TRBJ2-5, with 9 positions matching TRBD1. The J segment lost 5 bases and the V segment lost 3 bases, leaving 13 bases of the junction unmatched. Germline V lookup: CDR1 SEHNR, CDR2 FQNEAQ (reference sequence). The CDR3 extends over 17 amino acids. Looking up the rest from reference TRBV7-9 and TRBJ2-5 gives the full variable domain: DTGVSQNPRHKITKRGQNVTFRCDPISEHNRLYWYRQTLGQGPEFLTYFQNEAQLEKSRLLSDRFSAERPKGSFSTLEIQRTEQGDSAMYLCASSFHLGTGKGETQYFGPGTRLLVL.

A single count supports this clone. The chain employs TRBV18 and TRBJ1-3, with a possible D match to TRBD1 (6 bases). This CDR3 is built from 15 residues. The V gene's germline CDR1 is KGHSH and CDR2 LQKENI. The germline V and J ends were trimmed by 3 bases and 0 bases, with 9 bases remaining between them. CDR3 residues: CASSPRQASGNTIYF. The CDR3 DNA sequence: TGTGCCAGCTCACCGAGACAGGCCTCTGGAAACACCATATATTTT.

In this sample, this clone turned up a few times. V and J are TRBV20-1 and TRBJ2-2, with D unresolved. Germline CDR1 and CDR2: DFQATT and SNEGSKA (reference sequence). V lost 2 bases and J lost 13, with 11 bases in between. This CDR3 contains 11 residues. CDR3 sequence: CSARYGGSLFF. CDR3 nucleotides: TGCAGTGCTAGATACGGCGGTTCGCTGTTTTTT.